These 15 T cell receptor beta chains originate from one sample sequenced in a study of technical replicates of blood from four donors. The table came from immunoSEQ multiplex PCR; TCRdb's copy has only in-frame clones and leaves some out. The sample includes 60,000 to 85,000 clones, roughly 91% of them seen just once. Sequencing was done on a sample of T cells isolated from PBMCs. These receptors came from a human donor in good health.

This chain uses TRBV9 with TRBJ1-2, with D perhaps matching TRBD1 (6 bases). V shed 0 bases and J shed 5 bases, with 11 bases lying between them. This CDR3 is built from 14 residues. Germline V gene data show CDR1 as SGDLS and CDR2 as YYNGEE. DNA of the CDR3: TGTGCCAGCAGCGTAGATGGGACATTATATGGCTACACCTTC. Residues: CASSVDGTLYGYTF.

This chain connects TRBV5-1 to TRBJ1-3; D perhaps matches TRBD1 (5 bases). Trimming took off 5 bases at V and 4 bases at J, with 10 bases between the two ends. The CDR3 spans 13 residues. Per the germline V gene, CDR1 is SGHRS and CDR2 is YFSETQ. The CDR3 loop reads CASSRDLGNTIYF. CDR3 nucleotides: TGCGCCAGCAGTAGGGACTTAGGAAACACCATATATTTT.

The chain uses TRBV5-6 and TRBJ2-3, with D perhaps matching TRBD2 (5 bases). The CDR3 runs 15 residues. Trimming shortened V by 5 bases and J by 4 bases, and 17 bases separated the two germline ends. CDR1 and CDR2 (germline): SGHDT, YYEEEE. CDR3 amino acids: CASSFQEVRADTQYF. CDR3 DNA sequence: TGTGCCAGCAGTTTCCAAGAGGTGAGGGCAGATACGCAGTATTTT.

The rearrangement links TRBV2 to TRBJ1-1, with 10 bases aligning to TRBD1. V trimming: 6 bases; J trimming: 8 bases; junction bases outside the gene matches: 15. The length of the CDR3 is 16 residues. CDR1 and CDR2 (germline): SNHLY, FYNNEI. The CDR3 DNA reads as TGTGCCAGCAGCCTGACAGGGGGCTATGGAGCTGGGGAAGCTTTCTTT. Its translation: CASSLTGGYGAGEAFF.

The genes are TRBV13 and TRBJ2-7; perhaps TRBD1 as D (7 bases). CDR3 length: 13 residues. CDR1 and CDR2 from the germline V gene are PRHDT and FYEKMQ (reference sequence). Trimming removed 5 bases from V and 5 bases from J, with 13 bases in between. The DNA for the CDR3 is TGTGCCAGCAGCCCAGTCAGGGGGGACGAGCAGTACTTC. As protein: CASSPVRGDEQYF.

This clone was picked up one time. The chain's CDR3 is CASRKMTGSYEQYF. For the CDR3, the DNA is TGTGCCAGCAGAAAAATGACAGGCTCCTACGAGCAGTACTTC. The rearrangement joins TRBV27 to TRBJ2-7, with D perhaps matching TRBD1 (6 bases). Germline V gene sequence: CDR1 MNHEY, CDR2 SMNVEV (reference sequence). CDR3 length: 14 residues. V lost 6 bases and J 0 bases, leaving 12 bases between the germline ends.

The CDR3 region is CASSPGVTEAFF. CDR3 sequence (DNA): TGTGCCAGCAGCCCAGGGGTTACTGAAGCTTTCTTT. This chain connects TRBV14 to TRBJ1-1; D is possibly TRBD1 (6 bases). The CDR3 contains 12 residues. V was cut by 4 bases and J by 5 bases, with 8 bases left in between. Germline CDR1 is SGHDN and CDR2 is FVKESK.

This clone has only one observation. The J gene is TRBJ2-7, the V gene TRBV30, with a tentative D call TRBD1 (6 bases). The CDR3 runs 13 residues. Trimming took 4 bases from V and 2 from J, leaving 12 bases between them. Per germline, CDR1 GTSNPN and CDR2 SVGIG (reference sequence). CDR3 region: CAWNRGSTYEQYF. The CDR3 bases are TGTGCCTGGAATAGGGGGTCTACCTACGAGCAGTACTTC.

The chain has TRBV2 and TRBJ2-7; 10 bases are shared with TRBD1. The germline V gene encodes CDR1 SNHLY and CDR2 FYNNEI. V shed 10 bases and J 4 bases; nucleotides not matched to a gene: 13. The CDR3 length is 15 residues. The chain's CDR3 is CATGTDRGLSYEQYF. For the CDR3, the DNA is TGTGCCACCGGGACAGACAGGGGGCTAAGTTACGAGCAGTACTTC.

J is TRBJ1-5 and V is TRBV5-5, with D maybe TRBD1 (5 bases). V dropped 1 base and J dropped 4 bases, with 9 bases sitting between them. From germline, CDR1 is SGHKS and CDR2 YYEKEE (reference sequence). This CDR3 has 14 amino acids. The CDR3 loop is CASSLPQENQPQHF. The DNA of the CDR3 is TGTGCCAGCAGCTTGCCACAGGAAAATCAGCCCCAGCATTTT.

The J gene is TRBJ1-3, the V gene TRBV5-1; 7 nucleotides agree with TRBD1. V lost 4 bases to trimming and J lost 3 bases; unmatched junction nucleotides: 7. Germline CDR1 SGHRS, CDR2 YFSETQ. The CDR3 spans 15 residues. The CDR3 bases are TGCGCCAGCAGCCCTACAGGGGCGATTGGAAACACCATATATTTT. Translation: CASSPTGAIGNTIYF.

J is TRBJ2-7 and V is TRBV28; possible D gene TRBD2, 6 bases. The V end lost 3 bases, the J end lost 6 bases, and 15 bases lay between the germline ends. The germline gives CDR1 MDHEN, CDR2 SYDVKM. The length of the CDR3 is 14 residues. Written as DNA, the CDR3 is TGTGCCAGCAGTTTTGTCTCAGGAGGGACCGAGCAGTACTTC. Its protein is CASSFVSGGTEQYF. Full variable domain (outside the CDR3, taken from reference TRBV28 and TRBJ2-7): DVKVTQSSRYLVKRTGEKVFLECVQDMDHENMFWYRQDPGLGLRLIYFSYDVKMKEKGDIPEGYSVSREKKERFSLILESASTNQTSMYLCASSFVSGGTEQYFGPGTRLTVT.

The genes are TRBV4-2 and TRBJ2-6, with a weak D call TRBD1 (5 bases). CDR1 and CDR2 from the germline V gene are LGHNA and YNFKEQ. Trimming removed 0 bases from V and 5 bases from J, with 8 bases in between. The length of the CDR3 is 15 residues. The CDR3 coding sequence is TGTGCCAGCAGCCAAGATGGGGCGTGGGCCAACGTCCTGACTTTC. Translation gives CASSQDGAWANVLTF.

The chain employs TRBV5-6 and TRBJ2-7, with D perhaps TRBD1 (6 bases). The V and J ends lost 4 bases and 6 bases respectively, with 20 bases between them. The CDR3 loop spans 15 amino acids. CDR1 is SGHDT, CDR2 YYEEEE, per germline. DNA for the CDR3: TGTGCCAGCAGCCCGGGGCAGGGGTATTTGGGCGAGCAGTACTTC. As protein: CASSPGQGYLGEQYF.

This clone was recorded once. The V call is TRBV11-3, the J call TRBJ1-3, with TRBD1 identical over 7 bases. The J segment lost 8 bases and the V segment lost 5 bases, leaving 9 bases of the junction unmatched. Germline CDR1 is SGHNT and CDR2 is YENEEA. This CDR3 comprises 14 residues. The CDR3 protein is CASSPRDSTYTIYF. The CDR3 DNA is TGTGCCAGCAGCCCCAGGGACAGCACCTACACCATATATTTT.